The clone carrying this T cell receptor (beta chain) came up once. This sample is part of a study of blood T cell repertoires in COVID-19. Study in general: The United States, Italy and Spain provided the acute and convalescent COVID-19 samples. T cells, B-cell-depleted T cells, or PBMCs supplied cDNA or gDNA.

The CDR3 loop spans 13 amino acids. V lost 5 bases to trimming and J lost 0 bases, with 5 bases between them. Germline values: CDR1 MNHEY, CDR2 SMNVEV (reference sequence). Under the authors' procedure: Reference gene primer amplification yielded estimated nucleated cell counts. TCRdb's table, derived via immunoSEQ multiplex PCR, lists solely in-frame clones and lacks some. For V, J and clone size, that table is used; D and trimming come from the DNA. There are about 150,000 clones in the sample; 85% to 90% occur only once, and roughly 14% lies in the top ten. The chain combines TRBV27 with TRBJ2-1; D remains unclear. This TCR was recovered from a woman in her thirties or forties with acute or convalescent COVID-19. Source material: peripheral blood. CDR3 residues: CASSRSSYNEQFF. The CDR3 DNA reads as TGTGCCAGCAGTCGGAGCTCCTACAATGAGCAGTTCTTC.